Here is one TCR beta chain with its context. Method: immunoSEQ multiplex PCR; TCRdb's copy keeps in-frame clones and lacks some. The sample lists under 80,000 clones; roughly 92% were seen once. The sample belongs to a study of T cell changes during pregnancy in multiple sclerosis. Specimen: peripheral blood, collected before pregnancy. The sequence was obtained from a female donor with multiple sclerosis, enrolled in a pregnancy study.

CDR3 sequence (DNA): TGTGCCAGTATACCCCCGACGGGTTCCTACAATGAGCAGTTCTTC. Translating it yields CASIPPTGSYNEQFF. V and J are TRBV19 and TRBJ2-1; no firm D call. The CDR3 is 15 residues long. The V gene lost 7 bases and the J gene lost 1 base, with 14 bases spanning the gap. CDR1 is LNHDA and CDR2 is SQIVND in the germline V gene (reference sequence).